This T cell receptor (beta chain) emerged from a study of CD8+ T cells in alopecia areata (dated by TCRdb to the late 2010s). About the full investigation: The treated patients, all with moderate-to-severe alopecia areata, were enrolled in an open-label pilot trial of oral tofacitinib given at 5 to 10 mg twice daily. Tofacitinib was administered for 6 to 18 months, and 6 months of follow-up off drug were then conducted to assess delayed response and recurrence. In treated patients, disease severity was measured using the SALT score, which gives the percentage of scalp surface area affected. The study used high-throughput TCRbeta sequencing to examine T cell clonal expansion in alopecia areata, in both the C3H/HeJ mouse model and human patients. On the human side, TCRbeta sequencing was run on scalp tissue and on sorted CD4+ and CD8+ peripheral blood T cells from healthy controls and from alopecia areata patients with either patchy or totalis/universalis disease. Biopsies were taken from tofacitinib-treated patients at baseline and again at 4 and 24 weeks into treatment, and several of those patients also had a later scalp biopsy. Clonality in the scalp was compared among normal scalp (n=4), patchy alopecia areata scalp (n=8), and alopecia totalis/universalis scalp (n=8). RNA was obtained with the PAXgene miRNA kit for fixed scalp, the miRNeasy kit for PBMCs, and the RNeasy kit for mouse skin. TCRbeta CDR3 regions were amplified by immunoSEQ multiplex PCR using 35 Vbeta forward and 13 Jbeta reverse primers.

In the paper's terms, the time point label means: 4 weeks on oral tofacitinib. According to the study, the label for this sample's treatment or condition signals: oral pan-JAK inhibitor, 5-10 mg twice daily. Lesional scalp punch biopsies and peripheral blood were collected from alopecia areata patients. PBMCs were isolated by density centrifugation and stained for CD3, CD4 and CD8, after which CD4+ and CD8+ T cells were sorted on a FACSAria. The CDR1 and CDR2 encoded by the germline V gene are SQVTM and ANQGSEA. From the cysteine through the phenylalanine, the CDR3 covers 13 amino acids. CDR3 DNA only is kept here, 39 bases in frame from base 1. V and J lose 0 bases and 3 bases, and a span of 8 bases separates them. General study outcomes and caveats: Unlike mouse skin, which is dominated by gammadelta T cells, normal human skin has resident alphabeta T cells that are also sequenced, and this complicates analysis of the scalp TCR repertoire. Compared with normal scalp, lesional scalp, particularly in alopecia totalis/universalis, had higher clonality and more expanded CD8+ clones, which suggests antigenic drive. Tofacitinib significantly decreased scalp clonality and the number of expanded CD8+ clones among the top 100 scalp clones. Many expanded lesional clones persisted in scalp and blood during tofacitinib treatment, which may partly explain relapse after stopping treatment. Because the treated cohort was small and had only one nonresponder, larger studies are needed to examine links between baseline CD8+ expansion and response. Compared with mice, TCR sequences shared between patients were less clear, possibly partly because of HLA diversity across the patient population.

Library prep was done by the immunoSEQ multiplex PCR assay. RNA was extracted from all samples and reverse transcribed into cDNA as template for TCR sequencing. SuperScript III was used to make first-strand cDNA, primed with a 2:1 mix of oligo-dT and random hexamers. A synthetic immune receptor repertoire was used to assess amplification bias, and residual bias was removed computationally. As for the original processing: After raw reads were preprocessed to remove errors, the CDR3 was defined following IMGT conventions as running from the conserved cysteine to phenylalanine. Clonality was calculated as 1 minus Shannon entropy normalized by log2 of the number of productive unique TCRs. Whether each scalp clone was CD4 or CD8 was inferred by checking scalp TCRbeta sequences against the CD4 and CD8 repertoires from sorted blood. TCRdb re-hosts the immuneACCESS table, in-frame sequences only. Its copies lack some clones; in the studies checked, an unresolved V gene accounts for under half of them, and the cause for the rest is not known. D and trimming come from the DNA, and the V and J calls and clone size come from that table. The sample data list 120,000 or so clones, and 61% of these were observed just once. 5.7% of the sample rests with the top ten.

Regarding this clone: Its target antigen remains unknown. Base qualities are missing; no much larger clone stands one base away.

The V gene is TRBV29-1 and the J gene is TRBJ2-5, and TRBD1 may be the D gene, going by 5 matching bases. The specimen was CD4+ T cells sorted from blood, collected at week 4, from a patient treated with tofacitinib. This clonotype was obtained from a human donor with alopecia areata. The CDR3 protein: CSVEEVREETQYF. The DNA reads as follows: TGCAGCGTTGAAGAGGTCAGGGAAGAGACCCAGTACTTC.